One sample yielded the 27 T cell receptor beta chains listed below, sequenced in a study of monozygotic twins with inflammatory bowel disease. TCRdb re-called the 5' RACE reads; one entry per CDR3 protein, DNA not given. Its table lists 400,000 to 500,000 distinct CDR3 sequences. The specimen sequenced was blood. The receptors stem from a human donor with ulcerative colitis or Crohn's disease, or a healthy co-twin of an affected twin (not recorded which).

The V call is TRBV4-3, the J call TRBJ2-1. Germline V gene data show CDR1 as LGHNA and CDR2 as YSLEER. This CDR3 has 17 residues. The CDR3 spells CASSQWILGSSYNEQFF.

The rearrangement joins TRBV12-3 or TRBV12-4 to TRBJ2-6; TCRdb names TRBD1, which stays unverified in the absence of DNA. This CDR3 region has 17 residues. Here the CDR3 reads CASNTRQSRSGANVLTF.

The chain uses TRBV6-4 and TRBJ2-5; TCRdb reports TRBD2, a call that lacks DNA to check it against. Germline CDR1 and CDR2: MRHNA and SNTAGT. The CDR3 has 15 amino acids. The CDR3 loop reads CASSVSPGRRETQYF.

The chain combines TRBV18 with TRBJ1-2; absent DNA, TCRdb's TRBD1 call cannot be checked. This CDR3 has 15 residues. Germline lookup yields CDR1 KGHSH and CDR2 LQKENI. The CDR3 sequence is CASSPKGSDRATLTF.

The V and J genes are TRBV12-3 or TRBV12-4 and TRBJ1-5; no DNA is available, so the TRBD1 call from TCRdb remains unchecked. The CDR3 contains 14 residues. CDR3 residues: CASSPDRGRQPQHF.

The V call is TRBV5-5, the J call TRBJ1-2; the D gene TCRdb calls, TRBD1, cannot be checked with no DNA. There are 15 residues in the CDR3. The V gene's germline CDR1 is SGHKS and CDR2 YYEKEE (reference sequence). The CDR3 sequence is CASSGPGGANYGYTF. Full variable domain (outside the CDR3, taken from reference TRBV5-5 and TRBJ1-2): DAGVTQSPTHLIKTRGQQVTLRCSPISGHKSVSWYQQVLGQGPQFIFQYYEKEERGRGNFPDRFSARQFPNYSSELNVNALLLGDSALYLCASSGPGGANYGYTFGSGTRLTVV.

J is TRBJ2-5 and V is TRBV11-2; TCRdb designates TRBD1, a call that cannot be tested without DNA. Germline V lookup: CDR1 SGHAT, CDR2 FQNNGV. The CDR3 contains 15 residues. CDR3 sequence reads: CASSAVLGGAETQYF.

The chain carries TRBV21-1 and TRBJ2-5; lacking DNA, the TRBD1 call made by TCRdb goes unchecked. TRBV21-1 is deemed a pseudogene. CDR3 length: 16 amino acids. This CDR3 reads CASSKASRDSEETQYF.

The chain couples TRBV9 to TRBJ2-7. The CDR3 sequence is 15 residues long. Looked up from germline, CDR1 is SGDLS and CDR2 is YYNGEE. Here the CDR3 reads CASSAGVVGLVEQYF.

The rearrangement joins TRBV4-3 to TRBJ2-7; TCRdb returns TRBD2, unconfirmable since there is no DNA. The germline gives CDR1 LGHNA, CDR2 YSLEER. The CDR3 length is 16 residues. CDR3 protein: CASSQQGPSGRYEQYF.

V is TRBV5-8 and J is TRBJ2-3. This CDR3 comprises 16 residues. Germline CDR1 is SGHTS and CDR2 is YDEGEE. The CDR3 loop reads CASSSDGVRITDTQYF.

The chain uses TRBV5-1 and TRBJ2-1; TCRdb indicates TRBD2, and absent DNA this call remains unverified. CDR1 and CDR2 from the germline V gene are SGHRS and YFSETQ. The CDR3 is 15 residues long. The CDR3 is CASTSMESWTNEQFF.

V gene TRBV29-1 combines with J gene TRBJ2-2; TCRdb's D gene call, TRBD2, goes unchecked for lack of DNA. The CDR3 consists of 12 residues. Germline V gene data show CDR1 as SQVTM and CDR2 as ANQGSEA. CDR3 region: CSVERVYGELFF.

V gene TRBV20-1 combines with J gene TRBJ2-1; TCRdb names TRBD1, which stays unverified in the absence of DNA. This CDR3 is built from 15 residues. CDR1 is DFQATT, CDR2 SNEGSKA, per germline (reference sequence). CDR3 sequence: CSAREGQVGDNEQFF.

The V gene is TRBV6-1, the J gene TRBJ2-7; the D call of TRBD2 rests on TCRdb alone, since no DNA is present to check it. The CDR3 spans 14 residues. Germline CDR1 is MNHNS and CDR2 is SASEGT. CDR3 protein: CASSSGRMVDEQYF.

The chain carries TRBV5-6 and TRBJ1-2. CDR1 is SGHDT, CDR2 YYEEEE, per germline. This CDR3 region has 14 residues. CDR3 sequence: CASRPSTGIYGYTF.

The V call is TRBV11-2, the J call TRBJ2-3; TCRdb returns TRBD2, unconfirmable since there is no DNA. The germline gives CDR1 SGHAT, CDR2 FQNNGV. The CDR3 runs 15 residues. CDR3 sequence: CASSSSGHRTDTQYF.

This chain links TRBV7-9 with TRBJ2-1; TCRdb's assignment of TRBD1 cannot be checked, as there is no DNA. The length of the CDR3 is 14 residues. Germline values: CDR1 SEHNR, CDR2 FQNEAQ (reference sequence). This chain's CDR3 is CASSLGRDYNEQFF.

The CDR3: CASSLDRNGYTF. This chain links TRBV5-1 with TRBJ1-2. Germline CDR1 and CDR2: SGHRS and YFSETQ. CDR3 length: 12 amino acids.

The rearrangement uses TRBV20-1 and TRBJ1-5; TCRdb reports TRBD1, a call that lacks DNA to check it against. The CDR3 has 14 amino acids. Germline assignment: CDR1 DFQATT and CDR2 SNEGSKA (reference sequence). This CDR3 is CSARPGPSSQPQHF.

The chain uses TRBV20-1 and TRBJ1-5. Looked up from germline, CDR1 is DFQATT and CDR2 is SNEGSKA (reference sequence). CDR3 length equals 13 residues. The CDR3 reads CSARADSNQPQHF.

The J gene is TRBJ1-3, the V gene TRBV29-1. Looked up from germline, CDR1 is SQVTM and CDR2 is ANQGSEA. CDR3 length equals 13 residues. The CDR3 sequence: CSASDSSGNTIYF.

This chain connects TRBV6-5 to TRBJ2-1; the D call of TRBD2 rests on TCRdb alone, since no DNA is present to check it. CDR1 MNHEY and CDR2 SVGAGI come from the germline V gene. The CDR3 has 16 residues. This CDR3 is CASRTSGSSSYNEQFF.

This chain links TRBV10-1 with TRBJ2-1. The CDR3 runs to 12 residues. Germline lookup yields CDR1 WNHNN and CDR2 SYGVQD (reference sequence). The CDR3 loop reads CASSERFNEQFF.

The CDR3 sequence is CASSFPRQGNEKLFF. The chain combines TRBV7-9 with TRBJ1-4; TCRdb selects TRBD1, and the lack of DNA leaves this call unchecked. The CDR3 has 15 amino acids. The V gene's germline CDR1 is SEHNR and CDR2 FQNEAQ (reference sequence).

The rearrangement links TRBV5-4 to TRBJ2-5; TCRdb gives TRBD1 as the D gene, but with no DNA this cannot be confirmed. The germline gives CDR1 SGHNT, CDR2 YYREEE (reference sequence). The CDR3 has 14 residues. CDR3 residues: CASSPERGRETQYF.

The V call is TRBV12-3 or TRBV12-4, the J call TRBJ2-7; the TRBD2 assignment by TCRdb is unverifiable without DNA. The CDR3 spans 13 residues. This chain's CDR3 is CASSFRRGYEQYF.